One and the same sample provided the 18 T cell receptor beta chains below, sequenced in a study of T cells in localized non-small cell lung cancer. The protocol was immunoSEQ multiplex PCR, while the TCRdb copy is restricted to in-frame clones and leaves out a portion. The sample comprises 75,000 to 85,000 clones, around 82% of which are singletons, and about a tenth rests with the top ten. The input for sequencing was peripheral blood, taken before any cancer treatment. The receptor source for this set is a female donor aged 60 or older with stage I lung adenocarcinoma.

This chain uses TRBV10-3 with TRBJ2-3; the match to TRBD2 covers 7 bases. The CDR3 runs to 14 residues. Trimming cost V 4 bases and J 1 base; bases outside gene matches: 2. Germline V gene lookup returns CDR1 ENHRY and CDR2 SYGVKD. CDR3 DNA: TGTGCCATCAGTGTGGGAGGGGGCACAGATACGCAGTATTTT. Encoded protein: CAISVGGGTDTQYF.

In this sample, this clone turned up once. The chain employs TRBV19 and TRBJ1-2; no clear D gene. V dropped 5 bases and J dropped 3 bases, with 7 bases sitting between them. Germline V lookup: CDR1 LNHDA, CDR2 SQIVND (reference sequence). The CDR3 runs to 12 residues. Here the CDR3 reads CASSLSYYGYTF. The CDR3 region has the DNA TGTGCCAGTAGTCTATCGTACTATGGCTACACCTTC.

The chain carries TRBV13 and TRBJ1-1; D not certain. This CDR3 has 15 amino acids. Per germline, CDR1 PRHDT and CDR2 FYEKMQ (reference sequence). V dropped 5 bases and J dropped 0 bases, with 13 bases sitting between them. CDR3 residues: CASSLGSYMNTEAFF. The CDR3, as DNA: TGTGCCAGCAGCCTGGGGTCTTATATGAACACTGAAGCTTTCTTT. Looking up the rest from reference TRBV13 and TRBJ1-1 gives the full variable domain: AAGVIQSPRHLIKEKRETATLKCYPIPRHDTVYWYQQGPGQDPQFLISFYEKMQSDKGSIPDRFSAQQFSDYHSELNMSSLELGDSALYFCASSLGSYMNTEAFFGQGTRLTVV.

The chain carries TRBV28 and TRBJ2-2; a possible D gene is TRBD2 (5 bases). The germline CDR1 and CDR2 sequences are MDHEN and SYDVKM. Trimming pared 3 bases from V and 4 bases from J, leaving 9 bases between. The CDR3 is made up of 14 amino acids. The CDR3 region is CASSFGEITGELFF. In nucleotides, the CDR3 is TGTGCCAGCAGTTTCGGGGAGATCACCGGGGAGCTGTTTTTT.

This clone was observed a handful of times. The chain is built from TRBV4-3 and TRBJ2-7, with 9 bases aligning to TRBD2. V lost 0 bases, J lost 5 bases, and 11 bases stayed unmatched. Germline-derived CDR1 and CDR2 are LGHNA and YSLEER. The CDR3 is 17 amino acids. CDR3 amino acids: CASSQEWDSGGFNEQYF. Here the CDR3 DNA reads TGCGCCAGCAGCCAAGAGTGGGATAGCGGGGGATTTAACGAGCAGTACTTC.

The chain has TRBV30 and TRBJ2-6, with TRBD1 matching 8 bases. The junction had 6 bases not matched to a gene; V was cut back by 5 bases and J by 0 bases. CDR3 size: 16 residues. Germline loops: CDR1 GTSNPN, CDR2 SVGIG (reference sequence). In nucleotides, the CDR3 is TGTGCCTGGGGGTACAGGGGGTCCTCTGGGGCCAACGTCCTGACTTTC. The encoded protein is CAWGYRGSSGANVLTF.

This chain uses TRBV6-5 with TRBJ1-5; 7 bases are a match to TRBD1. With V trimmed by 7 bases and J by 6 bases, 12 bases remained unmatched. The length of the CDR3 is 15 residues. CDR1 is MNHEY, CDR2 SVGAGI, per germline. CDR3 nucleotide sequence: TGTGCCAGCACCCCCCCGGGACAGCGGGCTCAGCCCCAGCATTTT. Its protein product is CASTPPGQRAQPQHF.

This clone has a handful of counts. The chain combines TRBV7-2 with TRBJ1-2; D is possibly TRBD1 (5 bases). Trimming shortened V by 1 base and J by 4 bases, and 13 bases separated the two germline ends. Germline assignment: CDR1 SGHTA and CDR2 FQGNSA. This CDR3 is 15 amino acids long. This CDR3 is CASSLDAGVSYGYTF. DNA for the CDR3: TGTGCCAGCAGCTTAGATGCGGGGGTTTCCTATGGCTACACCTTC. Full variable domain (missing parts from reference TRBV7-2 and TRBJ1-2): GAGVSQSPSNKVTEKGKDVELRCDPISGHTALYWYRQSLGQGLEFLIYFQGNSAPDKSGLPSDRFSAERTGGSVSTLTIQRTQQEDSAVYLCASSLDAGVSYGYTFGSGTRLTVV.

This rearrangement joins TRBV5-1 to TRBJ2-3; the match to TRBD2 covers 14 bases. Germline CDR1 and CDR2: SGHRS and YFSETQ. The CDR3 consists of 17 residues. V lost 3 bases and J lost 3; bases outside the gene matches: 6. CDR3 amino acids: CASSSPGLAGATDTQYF. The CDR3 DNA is TGCGCCAGCAGCTCGCCGGGACTAGCGGGGGCGACAGATACGCAGTATTTT.

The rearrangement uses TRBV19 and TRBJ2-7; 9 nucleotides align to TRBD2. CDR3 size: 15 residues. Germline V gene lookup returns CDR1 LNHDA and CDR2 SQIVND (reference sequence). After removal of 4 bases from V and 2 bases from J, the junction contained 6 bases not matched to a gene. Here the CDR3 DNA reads TGTGCCAGTAGTACTATAGCGGGAGCTCCCTACGAGCAGTACTTC. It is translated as CASSTIAGAPYEQYF.

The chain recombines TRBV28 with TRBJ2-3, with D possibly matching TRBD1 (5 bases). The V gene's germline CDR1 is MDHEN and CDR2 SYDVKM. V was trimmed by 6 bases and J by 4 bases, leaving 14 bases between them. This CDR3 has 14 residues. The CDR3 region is CASRWGRASDTQYF. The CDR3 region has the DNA TGTGCCAGCAGGTGGGGCAGGGCTTCAGATACGCAGTATTTT.

CDR3 coding DNA: TGTGCCAGCAGCTTGGGTTCGCGGGCTACCACAGATACGCAGTATTTT. It is translated as CASSLGSRATTDTQYF. The chain recombines TRBV5-4 with TRBJ2-3, with TRBD2 as a possible D gene (5 bases). This CDR3 is built from 16 residues. Germline-derived CDR1 and CDR2 are SGHNT and YYREEE (reference sequence). V was trimmed by 0 bases and J by 2 bases, leaving 13 bases between them.

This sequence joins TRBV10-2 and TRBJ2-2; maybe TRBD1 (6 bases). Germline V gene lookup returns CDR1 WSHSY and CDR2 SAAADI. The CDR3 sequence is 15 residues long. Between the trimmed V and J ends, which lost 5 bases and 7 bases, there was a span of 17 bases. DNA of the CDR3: TGCGCCAGCAGTATACAGGGAATGAAGAGCGGGGAGCTGTTTTTT. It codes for CASSIQGMKSGELFF.

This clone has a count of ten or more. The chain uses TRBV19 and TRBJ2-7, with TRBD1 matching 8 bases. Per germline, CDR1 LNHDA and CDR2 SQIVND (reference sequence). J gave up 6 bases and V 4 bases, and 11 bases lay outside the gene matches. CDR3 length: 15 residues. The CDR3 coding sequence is TGTGCCAGTAGTAAGGAACAACGACAGGGGACCGAGCAGTACTTC. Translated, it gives CASSKEQRQGTEQYF.

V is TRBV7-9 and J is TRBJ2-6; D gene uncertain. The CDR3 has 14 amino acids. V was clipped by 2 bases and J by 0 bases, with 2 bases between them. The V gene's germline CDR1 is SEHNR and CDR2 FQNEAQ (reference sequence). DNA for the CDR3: TGTGCCAGCAGCTTAAGCTCTGGGGCCAACGTCCTGACTTTC. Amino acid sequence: CASSLSSGANVLTF.

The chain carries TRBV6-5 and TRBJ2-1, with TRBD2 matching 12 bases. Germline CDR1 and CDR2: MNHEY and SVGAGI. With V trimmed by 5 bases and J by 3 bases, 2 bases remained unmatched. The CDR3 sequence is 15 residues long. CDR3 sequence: CASSQTSGGYNEQFF. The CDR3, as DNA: TGTGCCAGCAGTCAGACTAGCGGGGGCTACAATGAGCAGTTCTTC.

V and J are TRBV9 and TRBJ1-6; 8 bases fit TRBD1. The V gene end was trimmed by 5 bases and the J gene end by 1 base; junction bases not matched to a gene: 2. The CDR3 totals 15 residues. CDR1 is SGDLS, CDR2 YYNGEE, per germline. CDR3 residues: CASSRQGSYNSPLHF. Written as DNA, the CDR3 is TGTGCCAGCAGTCGACAGGGGTCCTATAATTCACCCCTCCACTTT. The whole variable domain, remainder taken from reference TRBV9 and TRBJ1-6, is DSGVTQTPKHLITATGQRVTLRCSPRSGDLSVYWYQQSLDQGLQFLIQYYNGEERAKGNILERFSAQQFPDLHSELNLSSLELGDSALYFCASSRQGSYNSPLHFGNGTRLTVT.

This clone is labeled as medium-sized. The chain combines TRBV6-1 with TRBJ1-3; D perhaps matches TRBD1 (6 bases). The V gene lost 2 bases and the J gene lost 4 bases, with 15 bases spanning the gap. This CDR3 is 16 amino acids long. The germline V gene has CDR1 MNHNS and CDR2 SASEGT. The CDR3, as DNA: TGTGCCAGCAGTGAACGCAGGGGTTTGCCCGGAAACACCATATATTTT. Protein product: CASSERRGLPGNTIYF.